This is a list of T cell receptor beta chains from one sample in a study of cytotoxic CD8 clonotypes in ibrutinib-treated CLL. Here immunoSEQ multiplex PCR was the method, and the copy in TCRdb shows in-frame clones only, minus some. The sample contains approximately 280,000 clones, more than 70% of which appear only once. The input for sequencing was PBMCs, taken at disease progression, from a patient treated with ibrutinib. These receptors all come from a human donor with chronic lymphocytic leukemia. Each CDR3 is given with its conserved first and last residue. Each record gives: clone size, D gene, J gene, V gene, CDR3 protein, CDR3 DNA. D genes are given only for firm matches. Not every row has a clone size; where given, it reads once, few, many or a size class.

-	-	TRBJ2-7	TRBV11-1	CASSQGRGAYEQYF	TGTGCCAGCAGCCAGGGACGAGGTGCCTACGAGCAGTACTTC
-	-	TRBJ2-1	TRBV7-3	CASSLVGQNNEQFF	TGTGCCAGCAGCTTAGTGGGCCAAAACAATGAGCAGTTCTTC
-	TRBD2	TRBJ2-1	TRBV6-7	CASSYLGGGYNEQFF	TGTGCCAGCAGTTACCTAGGCGGGGGATACAATGAGCAGTTCTTC
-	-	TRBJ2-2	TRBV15	CATSSSADRFGELFF	TGTGCCACCAGCTCTTCCGCGGACAGATTCGGGGAGCTGTTTTTT
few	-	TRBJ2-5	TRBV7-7	CASSLQGLQTQYF	TGTGCCAGCAGCTTACAAGGGTTGCAGACCCAGTACTTC
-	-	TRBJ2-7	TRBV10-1	CASSGSPPYEQYF	TGCGCCAGCAGCGGGAGTCCCCCCTACGAGCAGTACTTC
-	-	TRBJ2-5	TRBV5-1	CASSLQQGRETQYF	TGCGCCAGCAGCTTGCAACAGGGTAGAGAGACCCAGTACTTC
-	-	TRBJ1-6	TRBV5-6	CASSLANLHFGSPLHF	TGTGCCAGCAGCTTGGCCAACCTACACTTCGGTTCACCCCTCCACTTT
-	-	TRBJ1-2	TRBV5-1	CASSLSNRQGEGYGYTF	TGCGCCAGCAGCTTGTCGAACAGACAAGGGGAGGGCTATGGCTACACCTTC
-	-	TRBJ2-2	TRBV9	CASRPYTGELFF	TGTGCCAGCCGGCCTTACACCGGGGAGCTGTTTTTT
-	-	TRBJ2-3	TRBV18	CASSPGRGGTDTQYF	TGTGCCAGCTCACCCGGCAGGGGTGGCACAGATACGCAGTATTTT
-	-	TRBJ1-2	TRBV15	CATSRDRFRGYGYTF	TGTGCCACCAGCAGAGATAGGTTCCGGGGTTATGGCTACACCTTC
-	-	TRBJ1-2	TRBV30	CAWSGAGHYGYTF	TGTGCCTGGAGTGGCGCAGGTCATTATGGCTACACCTTC
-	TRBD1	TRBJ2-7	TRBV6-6	CASSTQGGNYEQYF	TGTGCCAGCAGTACACAGGGGGGAAACTACGAGCAGTACTTC
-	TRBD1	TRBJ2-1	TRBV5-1	CASSVGTGDRNEQFF	TGCGCCAGCAGCGTCGGGACAGGGGATCGTAATGAGCAGTTCTTC
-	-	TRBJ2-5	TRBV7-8	CASSSTWPGETQYF	TGTGCCAGCAGCTCCACCTGGCCGGGGGAGACCCAGTACTTC
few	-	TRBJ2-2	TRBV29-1	CSVEPGLHGELFF	TGCAGCGTTGAGCCGGGACTTCACGGGGAGCTGTTTTTT
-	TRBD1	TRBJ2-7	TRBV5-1	CASSRQGPNYEQYF	TGCGCCAGCAGCAGACAGGGCCCTAACTACGAGCAGTACTTC
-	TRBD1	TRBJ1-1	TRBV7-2	CASSLGPGGRNTEAFF	TGTGCCAGCAGCTTAGGCCCAGGGGGTCGGAACACTGAAGCTTTCTTT
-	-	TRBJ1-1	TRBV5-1	CASSWTLENTEAFF	TGCGCCAGCAGCTGGACGTTAGAGAACACTGAAGCTTTCTTT
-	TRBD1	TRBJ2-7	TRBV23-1	CASSQGRQGYYEQYF	TGCGCCAGCAGTCAAGGGAGACAGGGGTACTACGAGCAGTACTTC
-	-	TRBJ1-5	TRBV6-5	CASSYSWGANQPQHF	TGTGCCAGCAGTTACTCATGGGGAGCCAATCAGCCCCAGCATTTT
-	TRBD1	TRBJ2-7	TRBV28	CASSLPKPGQELSYEQYF	TGTGCCAGCAGTTTACCCAAGCCCGGACAGGAGCTTTCCTACGAGCAGTACTTC
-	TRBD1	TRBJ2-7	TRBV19	CASSIGTGTEQYF	TGTGCCAGTAGTATAGGGACAGGGACCGAGCAGTACTTC
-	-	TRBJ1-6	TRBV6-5	CASTESKGSPLHF	TGTGCCAGCACGGAATCTAAGGGTTCACCCCTCCACTTT
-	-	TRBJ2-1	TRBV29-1	CSVGAGRSSYNEQFF	TGCAGCGTTGGGGCCGGGCGCAGCTCCTACAATGAGCAGTTCTTC
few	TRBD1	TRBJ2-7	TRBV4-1	CASSQGTTGGTEQYF	TGCGCCAGCAGCCAAGGCACCACAGGGGGGACCGAGCAGTACTTC